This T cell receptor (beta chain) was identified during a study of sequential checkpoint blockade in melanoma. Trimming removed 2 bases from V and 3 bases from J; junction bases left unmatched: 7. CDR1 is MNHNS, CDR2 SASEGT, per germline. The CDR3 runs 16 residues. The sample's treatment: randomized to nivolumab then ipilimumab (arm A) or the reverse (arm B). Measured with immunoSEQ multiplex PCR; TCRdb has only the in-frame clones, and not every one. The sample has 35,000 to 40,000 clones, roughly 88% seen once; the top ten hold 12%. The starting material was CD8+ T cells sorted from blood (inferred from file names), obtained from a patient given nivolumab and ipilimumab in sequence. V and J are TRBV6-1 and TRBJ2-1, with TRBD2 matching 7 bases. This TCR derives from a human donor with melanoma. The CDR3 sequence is CASSETLRGIYNEQFF. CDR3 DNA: TGTGCCAGCAGTGAAACCCTGCGGGGGATCTACAATGAGCAGTTCTTC.